These 30 T cell receptor beta chains were sequenced from one sample in a study of blood T cells in healthy people across ages. For the second PCR, which ran for about 6 to 12 cycles, a sample-barcoded 5' primer and a J-beta primer mix were used. TCRdb re-derived calls from the 5' RACE reads in MiXCR, one entry per CDR3 protein. The data show over a million distinct CDR3 sequences, more than 40% seen once. The specimen sequenced was blood. These TCRs come from an older woman in good health.

V is TRBV20-1 and J is TRBJ2-7; 10 bases agree with TRBD1. With 1 base clipped from V and 0 bases from J, the junction kept 15 bases outside the gene matches. The CDR3 runs to 19 residues. The germline CDR1 and CDR2 sequences are DFQATT and SNEGSKA (reference sequence). The CDR3 nucleotides read TGCAGTGCTAGAGGGGACAGGGGTGGAGTGAGCCCTAGCTCCTACGAGCAGTACTTC. Translating gives CSARGDRGGVSPSSYEQYF.

The V and J genes are TRBV27 and TRBJ2-7, with 9 bases that match TRBD1. The trim removed 5 bases at V and 0 bases at J, leaving 11 bases unmatched. Germline assignment: CDR1 MNHEY and CDR2 SMNVEV (reference sequence). This CDR3 has 17 amino acids. In nucleotides, the CDR3 is TGTGCCAGCAGTCCACGGACAGGGGCTACGAGCTCCTACGAGCAGTACTTC. Translation: CASSPRTGATSSYEQYF.

The CDR3 reads CSSQGGRRRDTQYF. The CDR3 DNA is TGCAGTTCCCAAGGAGGTCGCCGACGAGATACGCAGTATTTT. The chain employs TRBV20-1 and TRBJ2-3; weak D call: TRBD2 (5 bases). This CDR3 has 14 residues. V gave up 8 bases and J gave up 5 bases, with 20 bases separating them. CDR1 and CDR2 (germline): DFQATT, SNEGSKA (reference sequence).

J is TRBJ2-7 and V is TRBV11-2; 7 bases are a match to TRBD1. V gave up 6 bases and J gave up 2 bases; unmatched junction bases: 7. Per germline, CDR1 SGHAT and CDR2 FQNNGV. There are 14 residues in the CDR3. The CDR3 coding sequence is TGTGCCAGCAGGGCCCCCGGGACAGCCTACGAGCAGTACTTC. This sequence encodes CASRAPGTAYEQYF.

The chain employs TRBV7-6 and TRBJ2-5; weak D call: TRBD1 (6 bases). The CDR3 spans 14 residues. Germline V lookup: CDR1 SGHVS, CDR2 FNYEAQ. The V end lost 4 bases, the J end lost 7 bases, and 16 bases lay between the germline ends. CDR3: CASSSSGQLGTQYF. DNA for the CDR3: TGTGCCAGCAGCTCTTCGGGACAACTGGGGACCCAGTACTTC.

The rearrangement uses TRBV29-1 and TRBJ2-7; 12 nucleotides match TRBD1. This CDR3 contains 13 residues. From germline, CDR1 is SQVTM and CDR2 ANQGSEA. Losses at the gene ends were 6 bases for V and 4 bases for J; bases not matched to a gene: 4. The CDR3 DNA reads as TGCAGCGTCGGGACAGGGGGCCAATACGAGCAGTACTTC. It is translated as CSVGTGGQYEQYF.

This chain links TRBV21-1 with TRBJ2-3; TRBD2 was called by the table and not checked on the DNA. TRBV21-1 represents a pseudogene. CDR3 length: 17 amino acids. This CDR3 reads CASSITLFGRLTDTQYF. CDR3 DNA: TGTGCCAGCAGCATAACCCTTTTCGGGAGATTAACAGATACGCAGTATTTT.

The CDR3 coding sequence is TGTGCCAGCAGCAGACAGGGGGGGTCTGGGGCCAACGTCCTGACTTTC. Encoded protein: CASSRQGGSGANVLTF. The rearrangement uses TRBV7-3 and TRBJ2-6, with 9 bases lining up with TRBD1. This CDR3 comprises 16 residues. Germline CDR1 reads SGHTA; CDR2 reads FQGTGA. V lost 5 bases to trimming and J lost 1 base; unmatched junction nucleotides: 3.

This chain joins TRBV6-5 and TRBJ2-5, with D perhaps TRBD1 (5 bases). The CDR3 totals 13 residues. Trimming removed 7 bases at V and 1 base at J, with 10 bases between. Germline CDR1 MNHEY, CDR2 SVGAGI. The DNA for the CDR3 is TGTGCCAGCATAAGTCAGGGCCAAGAGACCCAGTACTTC. Translating gives CASISQGQETQYF.

This clonotype has only a few counts. The chain recombines TRBV6-2 or TRBV6-3 with TRBJ2-7; 8 positions agree with TRBD2. V lost 1 base and J lost 7; bases outside the gene matches: 9. This CDR3 spans 15 amino acids. Germline CDR1 and CDR2: MNHEY and SVGEGT. CDR3 sequence (DNA): TGTGCCAGCAGTTACTTACCGGGAGGGTCCTTTGAGCAGTACTTC. Its protein product is CASSYLPGGSFEQYF.

The chain couples TRBV20-1 to TRBJ2-3; D not resolved. Trimming took off 5 bases at V and 2 bases at J, with 14 bases between the two ends. Germline lookup yields CDR1 DFQATT and CDR2 SNEGSKA (reference sequence). This CDR3 has 14 residues. The CDR3 region has the DNA TGCAGTGCTCCCCCAATGGAACCCACAGATACGCAGTATTTT. It translates to CSAPPMEPTDTQYF.

This clonotype was seen only a few times. This chain joins TRBV20-1 and TRBJ2-7; 11 nucleotides align to TRBD2. J gave up 1 base and V 1 base, and 6 bases lay outside the gene matches. This CDR3 has 16 amino acids. Germline V CDR1 and CDR2: DFQATT, SNEGSKA (reference sequence). The CDR3 DNA sequence: TGCAGTGCTAGAGGGGCTAGCGGGAGGCTATCCTACGAGCAGTACTTC. Translation gives CSARGASGRLSYEQYF.

This chain connects TRBV20-1 to TRBJ2-3, with 9 positions matching TRBD1. Unmatched junction bases numbered 5, after V lost 3 bases and J lost 4 bases. The CDR3 extends over 14 amino acids. Per the germline V gene, CDR1 is DFQATT and CDR2 is SNEGSKA (reference sequence). CDR3 residues: CSASGTGSADTQYF. Here the CDR3 DNA reads TGCAGTGCTAGCGGGACAGGGTCGGCAGATACGCAGTATTTT.

V and J are TRBV4-2 and TRBJ1-5; D unclear. Trimming cost V 5 bases and J 1 base, with 12 bases left between them. Germline CDR1 and CDR2: LGHNA and YNFKEQ. The CDR3 length is 15 residues. The CDR3 spells CASSYLRTSNQPQHF. The DNA for the CDR3 is TGTGCCAGCAGCTACTTGCGAACGAGCAATCAGCCCCAGCATTTT.

This clonotype was counted between two and nine times. The V call is TRBV12-3 or TRBV12-4, the J call TRBJ2-3; a possible D gene is TRBD2 (6 bases). The CDR3 spans 13 residues. V shed 6 bases and J shed 7 bases, with 14 bases lying between them. CDR3 nucleotides: TGTGCCAGCAGCCTGGGGGGATTTAATACGCAGTATTTT. It translates to CASSLGGFNTQYF.

The chain is built from TRBV29-1 and TRBJ2-5, with no clear D. The J call could be wrong; TRBJ2-7 is a better fit for the DNA end. Germline V lookup: CDR1 SQVTM, CDR2 ANQGSEA. The CDR3 totals 12 residues. This chain's CDR3 is CSASAQLYEQYF. The DNA for the CDR3 is TGCAGCGCCAGTGCGCAGTTATACGAGCAGTACTTC.

This chain links TRBV10-3 with TRBJ1-6, with D maybe TRBD1 (5 bases). Deletions cut 3 bases from V and 7 bases from J, with 13 bases between. The CDR3 extends over 15 amino acids. Per germline, CDR1 ENHRY and CDR2 SYGVKD. CDR3 region: CAISDWGRVNSPLHF. CDR3 nucleotide sequence: TGTGCCATCAGTGACTGGGGCCGAGTGAATTCACCCCTCCACTTT.

V gene TRBV5-1 combines with J gene TRBJ2-6; 12 bases align to TRBD2. V was clipped by 2 bases and J by 0 bases; unmatched bases: 3. Germline V gene lookup returns CDR1 SGHRS and CDR2 YFSETQ. The CDR3 sequence is 18 residues long. CDR3 region: CASSFRTSGTSGANVLTF. The CDR3 bases are TGCGCCAGCAGCTTCCGGACTAGCGGGACCTCTGGGGCCAACGTCCTGACTTTC.

This clonotype was seen only a few times. This chain connects TRBV7-2 to TRBJ2-6; D gene ambiguous. V gave up 1 base and J gave up 7 bases, with 11 bases separating them. The CDR3 is 15 amino acids. Germline V CDR1 and CDR2: SGHTA, FQGNSA. As DNA, the CDR3 is TGTGCCAGCAGCTTAGTGGCAACCAGTGCCAACGTCCTGACTTTC. Residues: CASSLVATSANVLTF.

The chain is built from TRBV5-1 and TRBJ2-3; tentatively, D is TRBD1 (6 bases). Between the trimmed V and J ends, which lost 5 bases and 0 bases, there was a span of 10 bases. This CDR3 comprises 14 residues. Per germline, CDR1 SGHRS and CDR2 YFSETQ. CDR3 sequence: CASREGHSTDTQYF. The CDR3 coding sequence is TGCGCCAGCAGAGAGGGACACAGCACAGATACGCAGTATTTT.

The CDR3 bases are TGTGCCAGCTCGGATAGACTAGCGGGAGGGCCCAGCACAGATACGCAGTATTTT. This gives the protein CASSDRLAGGPSTDTQYF. The chain couples TRBV18 to TRBJ2-3; 14 bases are shared with TRBD2. Unmatched junction bases numbered 8, after V lost 6 bases and J lost 0 bases. The CDR3 has 18 amino acids. Germline assignment: CDR1 KGHSH and CDR2 LQKENI. The variable domain in full, completed from reference TRBV18 and TRBJ2-3, reads NAGVMQNPRHLVRRRGQEARLRCSPMKGHSHVYWYRQLPEEGLKFMVYLQKENIIDESGMPKERFSAEFPKEGPSILRIQQVVRGDSAAYFCASSDRLAGGPSTDTQYFGPGTRLTVL.

The chain links TRBV5-1 to TRBJ2-6; D is unclear. This CDR3 comprises 14 residues. Deletions cut 7 bases from V and 1 base from J, with 9 bases between. CDR1 and CDR2 (germline): SGHRS, YFSETQ. The CDR3 DNA reads TGCGCCAGCGGCATTGGGTCTGGGGCCAACGTCCTGACTTTC. Its translation: CASGIGSGANVLTF.

The chain carries TRBV2 and TRBJ2-1, with D possibly being TRBD1 (5 bases). The CDR3 runs 15 residues. CDR1 and CDR2 from the germline V gene are SNHLY and FYNNEI. The V gene lost 4 bases and the J gene lost 0 bases, with 10 bases spanning the gap. The CDR3 is CASSVPQASYNEQFF. The CDR3 coding sequence is TGTGCCAGCAGTGTCCCACAGGCCTCCTACAATGAGCAGTTCTTC.

The chain employs TRBV10-3 and TRBJ2-5, with 8 nucleotides matching TRBD2. The CDR3 spans 13 residues. With 6 bases clipped from V and 11 bases from J, the junction kept 11 bases outside the gene matches. Germline V CDR1 and CDR2: ENHRY, SYGVKD. DNA of the CDR3: TGTGCCATCAGGGCCCCGACTAGCGATGAGCAGTACTTC. Its translation: CAIRAPTSDEQYF.

This clonotype has only a few counts. The chain joins TRBV5-1 to TRBJ2-1, with 7 bases matching TRBD2. V shed 4 bases and J 2 bases; nucleotides not matched to a gene: 9. Germline V lookup: CDR1 SGHRS, CDR2 YFSETQ. CDR3 size: 16 residues. The CDR3 DNA follows: TGCGCCAGCAGCGGTGGGCACCGGGGGGCCTACAATGAGCAGTTCTTC. Protein sequence: CASSGGHRGAYNEQFF.

The chain is built from TRBV29-1 and TRBJ2-2; no reliable D call. Trimming took off 4 bases at V and 7 bases at J, with 16 bases between the two ends. Germline V gene data show CDR1 as SQVTM and CDR2 as ANQGSEA. This CDR3 comprises 14 residues. The CDR3: CSVGRPNGGGELFF. CDR3 bases: TGCAGCGTTGGTCGTCCCAATGGCGGCGGGGAGCTGTTTTTT.

This clonotype showed up just once. The V call is TRBV18, the J call TRBJ2-1; 8 bases match TRBD1. The tail of the sequence fits TRBJ2-7 better, so the J call may be wrong. CDR1 and CDR2 (germline): KGHSH, LQKENI. The CDR3 has 15 residues. The CDR3 nucleotides read TGTGCCAGCTCACCAACCCAGGGGGCCTACAATGAGCAGTACTTC. It yields the protein CASSPTQGAYNEQYF.

CDR3 DNA: TGCAGCGTTGCCCGGCTGGGAAAAGGGAATGAGCAGTTCTTC. Translation gives CSVARLGKGNEQFF. The chain carries TRBV29-1 and TRBJ2-1, with D hard to call. Per germline, CDR1 SQVTM and CDR2 ANQGSEA. Trimming removed 4 bases at V and 7 bases at J, with 17 bases between. The CDR3 has 14 residues.

This sequence joins TRBV7-2 and TRBJ2-5; D is unclear. Germline V gene sequence: CDR1 SGHTA, CDR2 FQGNSA. CDR3 length: 14 amino acids. V lost 5 bases to trimming and J lost 2 bases, with 12 bases between them. CDR3: CASSVRQLQETQYF. CDR3 DNA: TGTGCCAGCAGCGTACGGCAGCTACAAGAGACCCAGTACTTC.

The genes are TRBV5-6 and TRBJ2-7, with D possibly TRBD2 on 5 matching bases. Deletions cut 4 bases from V and 4 bases from J, with 9 bases between. The CDR3 totals 12 residues. Germline-derived CDR1 and CDR2 are SGHDT and YYEEEE. CDR3 sequence reads: CASSREFYEQYF. As DNA, the CDR3 is TGTGCCAGCAGCCGGGAATTTTACGAGCAGTACTTC.